The rows below give T cell receptor beta chains drawn from one sample of a study of blood T cell repertoires in COVID-19. Measured with immunoSEQ multiplex PCR; TCRdb has only the in-frame clones, and not every one. This table holds 140,000 or so clones, more than 75% found once. The sequenced sample was peripheral blood. The receptors derive from a human donor in a cohort sampled during active COVID-19. Both conserved end residues are part of each CDR3. D genes are given only for firm matches. Size values are once, few and many counts, or a class for expanded clones, and some rows have none.

DNA,CDR3,length,D,J,size,V
TGTGCCAGCAGTCCAGGGACAGGGGGCGTACAGCCCCAGCATTTT,CASSPGTGGVQPQHF,15,TRBD1,TRBJ1-5,.,TRBV27
TGTGCCAGCAGAGGGGGTGGGGGCACAGATACGCAGTATTTT,CASRGGGGTDTQYF,14,.,TRBJ2-3,.,TRBV5-4
TGTGCCAGCAGGAGGGTACCCACCGGGGAGCTGTTTTTT,CASRRVPTGELFF,13,.,TRBJ2-2,.,TRBV6-6
TGTGCCAGCAGCCAGGGGGACAGAGCAACTAATGAAAAACTGTTTTTT,CASSQGDRATNEKLFF,16,TRBD1,TRBJ1-4,.,TRBV14
TGTGCCAGCAGGTCCGACAGGTGGGTAGGACAGCCCCAGCATTTT,CASRSDRWVGQPQHF,15,.,TRBJ1-5,.,TRBV6-5
TGCGCCAGCAGCTTGGGTCTTAGCGGGAGTGTAGGCGCCGGGGAGCTGTTTTTT,CASSLGLSGSVGAGELFF,18,TRBD2,TRBJ2-2,.,TRBV5-1
TGTGCCAGCAGCTATAGCGGGGGGAGCCCAGATACGCAGTATTTT,CASSYSGGSPDTQYF,15,TRBD2,TRBJ2-3,once,TRBV7-2
TGTGCCAGCAGCTTTACAGGAACAGATACGCAGTATTTT,CASSFTGTDTQYF,13,.,TRBJ2-3,.,TRBV7-3
TGTGCCAGCAGTGACCCCCGGGACACCCCGCGCGGGGGCTACACCTTC,CASSDPRDTPRGGYTF,16,.,TRBJ1-2,.,TRBV2
TGTGCCAGAACAGCTATGAACACTGAAGCTTTCTTT,CARTAMNTEAFF,12,.,TRBJ1-1,.,TRBV2
TGTGCCAGCAGTTATTCGGCGGTCGAGCAGTACTTC,CASSYSAVEQYF,12,.,TRBJ2-7,.,TRBV6-6
TGTGCCAGCGGGAAGAGCGATAGCGGGGGGGCCGGGGATACGCAGTATTTT,CASGKSDSGGAGDTQYF,17,TRBD2,TRBJ2-3,.,TRBV5-4
TGTGCCAGCAGCACGACAGGTTATACTGAAGCTTTCTTT,CASSTTGYTEAFF,13,.,TRBJ1-1,once,TRBV7-9
TGTGCCAGCTCACCGGACAGGAACACCGGGGAGCTGTTTTTT,CASSPDRNTGELFF,14,.,TRBJ2-2,.,TRBV18
TGTGCCAGCAGTAACCCCCAACAGGGGAGCACTGAAGCTTTCTTT,CASSNPQQGSTEAFF,15,TRBD1,TRBJ1-1,.,TRBV6-6
TGTGCCAGCAGCCCCGGGGGGTTGGGGGCGGGCTACGAGCAGTACTTC,CASSPGGLGAGYEQYF,16,.,TRBJ2-7,once,TRBV5-4
TGTGCCAGCAGTGGACAGCTGCCCCCCCAGCATTTT,CASSGQLPPQHF,12,.,TRBJ1-5,few,TRBV2
TGTGCTAGTGGTCTGAGGGGGTCCAATGAGCAGTTCTTC,CASGLRGSNEQFF,13,.,TRBJ2-1,.,TRBV12-5
TGTGCCAGCTCACTAGGACAGGGGGGACCCTATGGCTACACCTTC,CASSLGQGGPYGYTF,15,TRBD1,TRBJ1-2,.,TRBV18
TGTGCCAGCACCCCGGAGGGCGTTCCGGGAGAAGCTTTCTTT,CASTPEGVPGEAFF,14,.,TRBJ1-1,.,TRBV19
TGTGCCTGCGGGAGGGGCGTCACTGAAGCTTTCTTT,CACGRGVTEAFF,12,.,TRBJ1-1,.,TRBV28
TGTGCCAGCAGCCCCGCCAGGCTAGCGGGCCTGACGAACACCGGGGAGCTGTTTTTT,CASSPARLAGLTNTGELFF,19,TRBD2,TRBJ2-2,.,TRBV9
TGCGCCAGCAGCCACGATTGGGCGAACACTGAAGCTTTCTTT,CASSHDWANTEAFF,14,.,TRBJ1-1,.,TRBV5-1
TGTGCCAGCAGACCCGGACAGATAGCGAACACCGGGGAGCTGTTTTTT,CASRPGQIANTGELFF,16,.,TRBJ2-2,.,TRBV6-6
TGTGCCAGCGTCCCTACAGGGGGAGAAACCGGGGAGCTGTTTTTT,CASVPTGGETGELFF,15,TRBD1,TRBJ2-2,.,TRBV2
TGTGCCAGCAGTGAAGACCCTCCCCCTAGCGGACCATACACAGATACGCAGTATTTT,CASSEDPPPSGPYTDTQYF,19,TRBD2,TRBJ2-3,.,TRBV2
TGTGCCAGCAGCTTAGCGGGACAGGGGATAGCCAAAAACATTCAGTACTTC,CASSLAGQGIAKNIQYF,17,TRBD1,TRBJ2-4,once,TRBV7-8
TGTGCCATCAGTGAGTCCGCGGGGGCACTCCCGTATGGCTACACCTTC,CAISESAGALPYGYTF,16,.,TRBJ1-2,.,TRBV10-3
TGCGCCAGCAGCTTGCAGGGGCTGAACAATGAGCAGTTCTTC,CASSLQGLNNEQFF,14,.,TRBJ2-1,.,TRBV5-1
TGTGCCAGCAGCCCCCGGGGGGGGCAGGGCCAGGATACGCAGTATTTT,CASSPRGGQGQDTQYF,16,TRBD2,TRBJ2-3,once,TRBV7-9
TGCGCCAGCAGCCAAGATTGGGGGGGGGACCATCAGCCCCAGCATTTT,CASSQDWGGDHQPQHF,16,.,TRBJ1-5,.,TRBV4-1
TGTGCCAGTAGTAGGACAGGACTTGGGGAGACCCAGTACTTC,CASSRTGLGETQYF,14,TRBD1,TRBJ2-5,.,TRBV19
TGCAGTGCTAGTGGGGGCGAGGCAAGTGAGCAGTTCTTC,CSASGGEASEQFF,13,.,TRBJ2-1,.,TRBV20-1
TGTGCCAGCAGCCACTTGGGGCGGGAACTCACAGATACGCAGTATTTT,CASSHLGRELTDTQYF,16,.,TRBJ2-3,few,TRBV3-1/TRBV3-2
TGTGCCAGCAGCGCTGGCAGCGGGAGGGCCGGGGAGCTGTTTTTT,CASSAGSGRAGELFF,15,TRBD2,TRBJ2-2,.,TRBV9
TGTGCCAGCAGCCCTGTGGGAGGGGCGGTCGCCGGGGAGCTGTTTTTT,CASSPVGGAVAGELFF,16,TRBD2,TRBJ2-2,.,TRBV7-2
TGTGCCAGCAGGTCGATGCGGGGGGCCGCCACTGAAGCTTTCTTT,CASRSMRGAATEAFF,15,.,TRBJ1-1,.,TRBV6-5
TGTGCCAGCAGTTACTCGGGACTAGACAGTGAGCAGTTCTTC,CASSYSGLDSEQFF,14,TRBD2,TRBJ2-1,once,TRBV6-2/TRBV6-3
TGTGCCAGCAGCCTGAGACTACAAGAGACCCAGTACTTC,CASSLRLQETQYF,13,.,TRBJ2-5,.,TRBV11-2
TGTGCCAGTAGTATCCCTCTGACAGTTACTAATCAGCCCCAGCATTTT,CASSIPLTVTNQPQHF,16,.,TRBJ1-5,.,TRBV19
TGTGCCAGCAGCACGGAGACAGGGGGGATCGGCTACACCTTC,CASSTETGGIGYTF,14,TRBD1,TRBJ1-2,.,TRBV7-9
TGTGCCAGCGGAGCGAACACTGAAGCTTTCTTT,CASGANTEAFF,11,.,TRBJ1-1,.,TRBV11-2
TGTGCCAGCGGTAGGACAGGGACGGGAGAAGCTTTCTTT,CASGRTGTGEAFF,13,TRBD1,TRBJ1-1,.,TRBV12-3/TRBV12-4
TGTGCCAGCATCGCCCCCGGGGGGTTTGGCACTGAAGCTTTCTTT,CASIAPGGFGTEAFF,15,.,TRBJ1-1,once,TRBV28
TGTGCCAGCGAGTCCCAAGAGACCCAGTACTTC,CASESQETQYF,11,.,TRBJ2-5,.,TRBV28